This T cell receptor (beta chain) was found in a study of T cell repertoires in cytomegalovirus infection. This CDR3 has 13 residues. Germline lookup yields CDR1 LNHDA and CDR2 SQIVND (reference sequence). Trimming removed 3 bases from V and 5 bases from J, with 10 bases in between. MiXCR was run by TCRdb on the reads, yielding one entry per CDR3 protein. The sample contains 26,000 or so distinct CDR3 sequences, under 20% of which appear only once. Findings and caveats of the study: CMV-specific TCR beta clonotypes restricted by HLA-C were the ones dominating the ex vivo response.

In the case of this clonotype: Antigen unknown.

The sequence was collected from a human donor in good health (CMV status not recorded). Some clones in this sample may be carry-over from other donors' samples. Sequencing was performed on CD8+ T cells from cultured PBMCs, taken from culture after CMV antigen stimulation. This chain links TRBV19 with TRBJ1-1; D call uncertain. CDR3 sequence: CASSMSVLTEAFF. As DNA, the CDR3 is TGTGCCAGTAGTATGTCGGTATTGACTGAAGCTTTCTTT.